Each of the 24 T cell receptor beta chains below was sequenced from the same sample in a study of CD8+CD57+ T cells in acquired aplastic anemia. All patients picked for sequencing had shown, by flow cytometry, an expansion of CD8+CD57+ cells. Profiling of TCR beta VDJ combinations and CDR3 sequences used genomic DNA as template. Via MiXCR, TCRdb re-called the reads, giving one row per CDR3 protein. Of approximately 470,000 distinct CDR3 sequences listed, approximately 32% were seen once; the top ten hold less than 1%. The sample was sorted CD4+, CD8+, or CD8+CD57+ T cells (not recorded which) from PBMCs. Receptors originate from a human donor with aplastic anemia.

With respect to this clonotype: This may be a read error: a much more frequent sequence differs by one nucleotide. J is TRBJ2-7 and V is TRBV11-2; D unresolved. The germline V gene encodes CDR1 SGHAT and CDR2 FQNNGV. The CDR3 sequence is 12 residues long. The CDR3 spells CAGSLLGLEQYF. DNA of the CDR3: TGTGCCGGCAGCTTGTTAGGGCTCGAGCAGTACTTC.

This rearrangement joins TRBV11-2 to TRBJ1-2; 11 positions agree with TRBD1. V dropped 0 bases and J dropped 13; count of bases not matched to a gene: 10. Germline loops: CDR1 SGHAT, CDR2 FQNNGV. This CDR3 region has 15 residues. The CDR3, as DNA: TGTGCCAGCAGCTTAGACACCCGGGACAGGGGGGAGAGCACCTTC. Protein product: CASSLDTRDRGESTF.

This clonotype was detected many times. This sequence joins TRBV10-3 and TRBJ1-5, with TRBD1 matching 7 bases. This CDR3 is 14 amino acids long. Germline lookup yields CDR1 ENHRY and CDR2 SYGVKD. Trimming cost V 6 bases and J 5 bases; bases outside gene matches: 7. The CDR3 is CAISTTGRDQPQHF. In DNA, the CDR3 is TGTGCCATCAGCACGACAGGGAGGGATCAGCCCCAGCATTTT.

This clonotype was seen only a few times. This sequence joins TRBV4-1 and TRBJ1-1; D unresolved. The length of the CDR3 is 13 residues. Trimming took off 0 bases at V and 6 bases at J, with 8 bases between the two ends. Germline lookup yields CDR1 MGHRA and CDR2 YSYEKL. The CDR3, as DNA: TGCGCCAGCAGCCAAGATTATTTTTCTGAAGCTTTCTTT. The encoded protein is CASSQDYFSEAFF.

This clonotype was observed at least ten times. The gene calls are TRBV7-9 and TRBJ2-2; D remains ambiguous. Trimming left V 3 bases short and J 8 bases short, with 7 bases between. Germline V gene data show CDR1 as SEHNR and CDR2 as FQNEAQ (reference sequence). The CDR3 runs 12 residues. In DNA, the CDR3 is TGTGCCAGCAGCTTTCTGAGGGGGGAGCTGTTTTTT. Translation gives CASSFLRGELFF.

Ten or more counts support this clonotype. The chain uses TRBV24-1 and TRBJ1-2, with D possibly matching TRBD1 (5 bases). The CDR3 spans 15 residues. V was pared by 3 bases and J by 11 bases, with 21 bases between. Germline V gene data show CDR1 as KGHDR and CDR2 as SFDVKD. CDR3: CATSDDFVQGPTYTF. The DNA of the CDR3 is TGTGCCACCAGTGATGATTTCGTCCAGGGTCCCACTTACACCTTC.

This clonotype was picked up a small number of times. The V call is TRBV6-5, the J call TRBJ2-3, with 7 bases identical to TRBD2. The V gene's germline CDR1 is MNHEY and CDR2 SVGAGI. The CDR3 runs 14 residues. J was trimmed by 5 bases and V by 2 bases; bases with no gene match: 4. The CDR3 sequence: CASSYTSELDTQYF. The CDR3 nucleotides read TGTGCCAGCAGTTACACTAGCGAACTAGATACGCAGTATTTT.

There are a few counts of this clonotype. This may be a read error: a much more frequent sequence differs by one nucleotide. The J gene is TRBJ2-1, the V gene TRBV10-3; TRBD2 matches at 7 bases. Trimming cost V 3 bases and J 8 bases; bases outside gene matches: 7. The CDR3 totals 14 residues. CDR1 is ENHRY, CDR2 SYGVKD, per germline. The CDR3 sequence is CAISDQAGIDEQFF. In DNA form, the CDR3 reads TGTGCCATCAGTGACCAAGCGGGAATCGATGAGCAGTTCTTC.

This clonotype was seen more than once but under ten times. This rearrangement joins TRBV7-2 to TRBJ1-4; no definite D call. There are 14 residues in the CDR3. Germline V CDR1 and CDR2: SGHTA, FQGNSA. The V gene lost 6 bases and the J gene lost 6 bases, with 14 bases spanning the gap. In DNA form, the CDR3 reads TGTGCCAGCAGTAACAGAAACGGCGATGAAAAACTGTTTTTT. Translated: CASSNRNGDEKLFF.

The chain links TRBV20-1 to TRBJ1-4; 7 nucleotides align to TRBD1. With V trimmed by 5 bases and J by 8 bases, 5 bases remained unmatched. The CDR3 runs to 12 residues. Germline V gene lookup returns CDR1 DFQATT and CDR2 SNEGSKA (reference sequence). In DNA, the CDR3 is TGCAGTGCTCGGGACAGTCTCGAAAAACTGTTTTTT. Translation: CSARDSLEKLFF.

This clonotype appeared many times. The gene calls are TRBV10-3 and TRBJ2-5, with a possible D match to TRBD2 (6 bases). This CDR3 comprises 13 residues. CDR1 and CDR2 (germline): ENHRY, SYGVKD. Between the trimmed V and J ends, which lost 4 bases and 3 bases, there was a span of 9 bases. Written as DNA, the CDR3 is TGTGCCATCAGTGGGGGCGGGGAAGAGACCCAGTACTTC. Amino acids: CAISGGGEETQYF.

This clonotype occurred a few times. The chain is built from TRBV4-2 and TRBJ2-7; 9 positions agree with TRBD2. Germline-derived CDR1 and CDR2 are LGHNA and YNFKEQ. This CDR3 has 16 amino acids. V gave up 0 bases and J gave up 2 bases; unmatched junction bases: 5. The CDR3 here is CASSQDLAGDAYEQYF. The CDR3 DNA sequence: TGTGCCAGCAGCCAAGATTTAGCGGGGGACGCCTACGAGCAGTACTTC.

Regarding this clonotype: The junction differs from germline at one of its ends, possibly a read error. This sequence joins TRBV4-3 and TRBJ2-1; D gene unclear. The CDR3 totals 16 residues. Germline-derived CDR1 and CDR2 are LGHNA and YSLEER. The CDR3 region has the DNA TGCGCCAGCAGCCAAGATCTTAGGCCCTCCTACGATGAGCAGTTCTTC. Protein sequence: CASSQDLRPSYDEQFF.

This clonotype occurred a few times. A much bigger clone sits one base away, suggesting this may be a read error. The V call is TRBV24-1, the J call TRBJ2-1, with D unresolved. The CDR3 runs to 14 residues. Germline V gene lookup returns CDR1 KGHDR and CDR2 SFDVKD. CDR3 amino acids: CAASDLAHANEQFF. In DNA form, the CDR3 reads TGTGCCGCCAGTGATTTGGCACATGCGAATGAGCAGTTCTTC.

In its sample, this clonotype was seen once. The CDR3 region has the DNA TGTGCCAGCAGTCGCCGTGTAGGGGCCTCCCTCTACACAGATACGCAGTATTTT. Its protein product is CASSRRVGASLYTDTQYF. V and J are TRBV27 and TRBJ2-3; possible D gene TRBD1, 5 bases. The germline V gene encodes CDR1 MNHEY and CDR2 SMNVEV (reference sequence). The CDR3 extends over 18 amino acids. Trimming stripped 5 bases from V and 2 bases from J, with 23 bases between.

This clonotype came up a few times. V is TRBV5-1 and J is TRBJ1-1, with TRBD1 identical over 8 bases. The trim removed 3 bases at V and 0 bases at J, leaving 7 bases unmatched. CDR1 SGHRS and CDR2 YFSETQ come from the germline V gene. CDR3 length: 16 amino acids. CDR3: CASSSGTGNMNTEAFF. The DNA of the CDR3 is TGCGCCAGCAGCTCCGGGACAGGTAACATGAACACTGAAGCTTTCTTT.

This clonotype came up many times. The CDR3 loop is CSARAVYEQYF. DNA of the CDR3: TGCAGTGCTAGGGCGGTCTACGAGCAGTACTTC. This chain connects TRBV20-1 to TRBJ2-7; no definite D call. This CDR3 is 11 amino acids long. The germline V and J ends were trimmed by 3 bases and 3 bases, with 6 bases remaining between them. Germline V gene lookup returns CDR1 DFQATT and CDR2 SNEGSKA (reference sequence).

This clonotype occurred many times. CDR3 amino acids: CASSVQSTTYEQYF. Written as DNA, the CDR3 is TGTGCCAGCAGCGTACAGAGCACTACCTACGAGCAGTACTTC. The rearrangement uses TRBV9 and TRBJ2-7; no reliable D call. Germline loops: CDR1 SGDLS, CDR2 YYNGEE. V lost 1 base and J 2 bases, leaving 10 bases between the germline ends. CDR3 length equals 14 residues.

CDR3 amino acids: CATSDPSGRSSYNEQFF. In DNA, the CDR3 is TGTGCCACCAGTGACCCCAGCGGGAGGAGCTCCTACAATGAGCAGTTCTTC. The V call is TRBV24-1, the J call TRBJ2-1, with 9 bases fitting TRBD2. Germline V lookup: CDR1 KGHDR, CDR2 SFDVKD. CDR3 size: 17 residues. The trim removed 4 bases at V and 0 bases at J, leaving 6 bases unmatched.

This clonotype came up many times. The CDR3 nucleotides read TGTGCCAGTAGATCTCAGGGTACCTGGCATTTT. Its translation: CASRSQGTWHF. The rearrangement joins TRBV19 to TRBJ1-5; D is perhaps TRBD1 (5 bases). The V gene's germline CDR1 is LNHDA and CDR2 SQIVND (reference sequence). The CDR3 consists of 11 residues. Deletions cut 6 bases from V and 15 bases from J, with 15 bases between.

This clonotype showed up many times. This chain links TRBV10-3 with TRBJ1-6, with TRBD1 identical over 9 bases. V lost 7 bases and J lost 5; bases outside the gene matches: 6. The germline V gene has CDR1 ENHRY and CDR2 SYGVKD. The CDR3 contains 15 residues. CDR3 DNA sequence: TGTGCCATCAAGAGGGACAGGGAGGATAATTCACCCCTCCACTTT. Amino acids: CAIKRDREDNSPLHF.

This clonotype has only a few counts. CDR3 coding DNA: TGTGCCAGCAGCCAAGATGGGGGTGGGACTGGTTACGAGCAGTACTTC. Residues: CASSQDGGGTGYEQYF. V usage is TRBV4-2 and J usage is TRBJ2-7; TRBD2 is a possible D gene (6 bases). Per germline, CDR1 LGHNA and CDR2 YNFKEQ. Trimming left V 0 bases short and J 4 bases short, with 16 bases between. The CDR3 is 16 residues long.

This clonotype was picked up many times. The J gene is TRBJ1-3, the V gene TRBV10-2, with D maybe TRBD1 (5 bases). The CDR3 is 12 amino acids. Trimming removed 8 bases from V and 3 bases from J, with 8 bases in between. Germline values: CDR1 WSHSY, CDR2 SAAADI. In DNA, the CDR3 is TGCGCCAGCCGTGGGGGTGGAAACACCATATATTTT. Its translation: CASRGGGNTIYF.

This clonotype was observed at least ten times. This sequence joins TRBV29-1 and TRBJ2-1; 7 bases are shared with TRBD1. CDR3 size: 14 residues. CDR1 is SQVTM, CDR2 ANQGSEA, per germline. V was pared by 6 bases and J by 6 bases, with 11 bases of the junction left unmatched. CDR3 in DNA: TGCAGCGTGCCCTTGAGGGGGCGAGGCAATGAGCAGTTCTTC. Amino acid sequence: CSVPLRGRGNEQFF.